The 18 T cell receptor beta chains presented below share a single source sample, sequenced in a study of identical twins. MiXCR was run by TCRdb on the 5' RACE reads, yielding one entry per CDR3 protein. The sample contains hundreds of thousands of distinct CDR3 sequences, just over 7% of which appear only once. The same data also went into a second study, on yellow fever vaccine responses in identical twins.

What was sequenced was PBMCs. The receptor source for this set is a woman aged 18-29 years in good health.

This clonotype was detected a few times. The rearrangement uses TRBV7-8 and TRBJ2-1; D tentatively fits TRBD1 or TRBD2 (5 bases each). The CDR3 has 18 residues. Germline V gene sequence: CDR1 SGHVS, CDR2 FQNEAQ. V was cut by 1 base and J by 5 bases, with 21 bases left in between. The CDR3 reads CASSLGRLGTPLNNEQFF. The CDR3 nucleotides are TGTGCCAGCAGCTTAGGGCGGTTAGGGACCCCACTAAACAATGAGCAGTTCTTC.

This clonotype was recorded many times. The J gene is TRBJ2-1, the V gene TRBV15, with unresolved D. Deletions cut 1 base from V and 8 bases from J, with 6 bases between. The germline V gene encodes CDR1 LNHNV and CDR2 YYDKDF (reference sequence). This CDR3 has 12 residues. CDR3 loop: CATSRAGDEQFF. Written as DNA, the CDR3 is TGTGCCACCAGCAGAGCTGGCGATGAGCAGTTCTTC.

The chain has TRBV20-1 and TRBJ2-5; D may correspond to TRBD1 or TRBD2 (5 bases each). There are 16 residues in the CDR3. CDR1 DFQATT and CDR2 SNEGSKA come from the germline V gene (reference sequence). Trimming pared 1 base from V and 0 bases from J, leaving 15 bases between. The DNA of the CDR3 is TGCAGTGCTAGAGCCTCTGTTGGGGGACACCAAGAGACCCAGTACTTC. Its protein product is CSARASVGGHQETQYF.

A few counts support this clonotype. V and J are TRBV9 and TRBJ2-3, with no clear D. Trimming cost V 0 bases and J 0 bases, with 8 bases left between them. The CDR3 has 15 amino acids. Germline loops: CDR1 SGDLS, CDR2 YYNGEE. This CDR3 reads CASSVDRISTDTQYF. The CDR3 DNA reads as TGTGCCAGCAGCGTAGACCGGATTAGCACAGATACGCAGTATTTT.

The chain recombines TRBV6-1 with TRBJ2-3; 8 nucleotides match TRBD2. Germline lookup yields CDR1 MNHNS and CDR2 SASEGT. The CDR3 spans 17 residues. V shed 6 bases and J 0 bases; nucleotides not matched to a gene: 11. CDR3 coding DNA: TGTGCCAGCAGCCCCCCCAGCGGGAGTTCTAGCACAGATACGCAGTATTTT. Residues: CASSPPSGSSSTDTQYF.

This clonotype occurred many times. The rearrangement links TRBV12-3 or TRBV12-4 to TRBJ1-2; 11 bases fit TRBD1. This CDR3 is 15 amino acids long. V was clipped by 4 bases and J by 3 bases; unmatched bases: 4. CDR3: CASSSGQGGYYGYTF. The CDR3, as DNA: TGTGCCAGCAGTTCGGGACAGGGGGGTTACTATGGCTACACCTTC.

This clonotype was seen many times. This sequence joins TRBV2 and TRBJ2-3; D possibly corresponds to TRBD1 (6 bases). The CDR3 spans 14 residues. The germline V gene has CDR1 SNHLY and CDR2 FYNNEI. Trimming stripped 5 bases from V and 2 bases from J, with 11 bases between. CDR3 amino acids: CASSTGQPTDTQYF. In nucleotides, the CDR3 is TGTGCCAGCAGTACTGGACAGCCCACAGATACGCAGTATTTT.

This chain connects TRBV6-1 to TRBJ2-2; 11 bases map to TRBD2. CDR1 is MNHNS, CDR2 SASEGT, per germline. This CDR3 spans 19 amino acids. V dropped 4 bases and J dropped 4; count of bases not matched to a gene: 14. DNA of the CDR3: TGTGCCAGCAGTGGAGGGGGGACTAGCGGACTTTCGAGCACCGGGGAGCTGTTTTTT. Its protein product is CASSGGGTSGLSSTGELFF.

The genes are TRBV2 and TRBJ2-1; D remains unclear. CDR3 length equals 13 residues. Germline V gives CDR1 SNHLY, CDR2 FYNNEI. CDR3 sequence reads: CATQGRSYNEQFF. CDR3 DNA sequence: TGTGCTACCCAAGGCCGCTCCTACAATGAGCAGTTCTTC.

This clonotype was counted between two and nine times. The chain combines TRBV20-1 with TRBJ2-1, with 10 bases fitting TRBD2. Trimming cost V 0 bases and J 3 bases; bases outside gene matches: 5. Germline values: CDR1 DFQATT, CDR2 SNEGSKA (reference sequence). This CDR3 is built from 16 residues. CDR3 coding DNA: TGCAGTGCTAGAGATCTAGCGGGAGTCGACTACAATGAGCAGTTCTTC. Its translation is CSARDLAGVDYNEQFF.

In its sample, this clonotype was seen a few times. The chain links TRBV7-3 to TRBJ2-1; D not certain. The V gene lost 4 bases and the J gene lost 9 bases, with 10 bases spanning the gap. From germline, CDR1 is SGHTA and CDR2 FQGTGA. The CDR3 spans 12 residues. The CDR3 DNA reads TGTGCCAGCAGCTCCGAATGGGGTGAGCAGTTCTTC. Translating gives CASSSEWGEQFF.

Concerning this clonotype: Its ends do not fully match the called genes, so a read error is possible. The chain carries TRBV10-3 and TRBJ2-1, with 11 bases fitting TRBD2. Germline V gene sequence: CDR1 ENHRY, CDR2 SYGVKD. The CDR3 is 20 residues long. CDR3 region: CAISELRAGTSGSSYNEQFF. For the CDR3, the DNA is TGTGCCATCAGCGAGTTAAGGGCCGGGACTAGCGGTAGCTCCTACAATGAGCAGTTCTTC.

This clonotype was detected ten times or more. This CDR3 is CASSPRDRTYEQYF. The CDR3 DNA follows: TGTGCCAGCAGCCCGAGGGACAGGACATACGAGCAGTACTTC. The chain carries TRBV7-9 and TRBJ2-7, with TRBD1 matching over 8 bases. The CDR3 covers 14 residues. V lost 5 bases and J lost 4; bases outside the gene matches: 7. Germline V gene lookup returns CDR1 SEHNR and CDR2 FQNEAQ (reference sequence). Variable domain in full (rest from reference TRBV7-9 and TRBJ2-7): DTGVSQNPRHKITKRGQNVTFRCDPISEHNRLYWYRQTLGQGPEFLTYFQNEAQLEKSRLLSDRFSAERPKGSFSTLEIQRTEQGDSAMYLCASSPRDRTYEQYFGPGTRLTVT.

For the CDR3, the DNA is TGCAGTGCTACACCGACTAGCGGGAGGGGGGAGACCCAGTACTTC. It yields the protein CSATPTSGRGETQYF. The J gene is TRBJ2-5, the V gene TRBV20-1; 14 bases align to TRBD2. Germline V gives CDR1 DFQATT, CDR2 SNEGSKA (reference sequence). The CDR3 sequence is 15 residues long. V gave up 4 bases and J gave up 5 bases; unmatched junction bases: 6.

This clonotype was seen many times. This sequence joins TRBV10-1 and TRBJ2-5; TRBD1 agrees at 9 bases. Germline V lookup: CDR1 WNHNN, CDR2 SYGVQD (reference sequence). The CDR3 covers 15 residues. V shed 0 bases and J 5 bases; nucleotides not matched to a gene: 4. The CDR3 DNA reads as TGCGCCAGCAGTGAGTCTGGGACAGGGCTGGAGACCCAGTACTTC. It codes for CASSESGTGLETQYF.

This clonotype turned up a few times. V gene TRBV27 combines with J gene TRBJ1-1, with D perhaps matching TRBD1 (5 bases). This CDR3 spans 13 amino acids. Trimming removed 7 bases at V and 1 base at J, with 10 bases between. Germline CDR1 is MNHEY and CDR2 is SMNVEV (reference sequence). CDR3 bases: TGTGCCAGCACGGGACTCAAGAACACTGAAGCTTTCTTT. Amino acids: CASTGLKNTEAFF.

In its sample, this clonotype was seen many times. The V and J genes are TRBV12-3 or TRBV12-4 and TRBJ2-3; TRBD1 agrees at 9 bases. There are 16 residues in the CDR3. V trimming: 3 bases; J trimming: 6 bases; junction bases outside the gene matches: 10. CDR3 bases: TGTGCCAGCAGTTTTGGATCCCGAGACAGGGGGGATACGCAGTATTTT. It codes for CASSFGSRDRGDTQYF.

This clonotype was recorded at least ten times. The V and J genes are TRBV5-8 and TRBJ2-2; the D call may be TRBD1 or TRBD2 (5 bases each). CDR1 and CDR2 from the germline V gene are SGHTS and YDEGEE. The CDR3 contains 17 residues. The ends were cut back, 4 bases at V and 1 base at J, with 17 bases in the middle. CDR3 protein: CASSVPGRWGNTGELFF. The DNA for the CDR3 is TGTGCCAGCAGCGTGCCGGGACGGTGGGGGAACACCGGGGAGCTGTTTTTT. Drawing the rest from reference TRBV5-8 and TRBJ2-2, the complete variable domain is EAGVTQSPTHLIKTRGQQATLRCSPISGHTSVYWYQQALGLGLQFLLWYDEGEERNRGNFPPRFSGRQFPNYSSELNVNALELEDSALYLCASSVPGRWGNTGELFFGEGSRLTVL.